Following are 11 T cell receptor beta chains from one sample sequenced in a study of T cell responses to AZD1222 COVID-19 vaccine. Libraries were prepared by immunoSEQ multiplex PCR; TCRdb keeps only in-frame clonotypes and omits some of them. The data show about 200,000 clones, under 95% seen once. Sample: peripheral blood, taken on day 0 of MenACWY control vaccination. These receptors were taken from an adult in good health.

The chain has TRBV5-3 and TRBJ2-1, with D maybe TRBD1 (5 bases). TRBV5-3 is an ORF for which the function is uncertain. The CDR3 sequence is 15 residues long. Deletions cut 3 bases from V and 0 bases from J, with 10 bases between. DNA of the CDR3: TGTGCCAGAAGCTCTGCAGGGATCTCCTACAATGAGCAGTTCTTC. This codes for CARSSAGISYNEQFF.

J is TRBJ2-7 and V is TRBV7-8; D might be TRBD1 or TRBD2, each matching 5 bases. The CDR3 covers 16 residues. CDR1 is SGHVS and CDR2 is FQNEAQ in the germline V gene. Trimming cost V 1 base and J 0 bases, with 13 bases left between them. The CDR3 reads CASSLGGPPSSYEQYF. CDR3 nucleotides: TGTGCCAGCAGCTTAGGGGGACCCCCGAGCTCCTACGAGCAGTACTTC.

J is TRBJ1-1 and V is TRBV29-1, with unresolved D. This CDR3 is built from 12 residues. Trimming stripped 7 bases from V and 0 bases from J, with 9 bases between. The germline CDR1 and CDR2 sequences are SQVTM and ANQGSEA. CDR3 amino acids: CSGRELNTEAFF. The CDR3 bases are TGCAGCGGGAGGGAGCTGAACACTGAAGCTTTCTTT.

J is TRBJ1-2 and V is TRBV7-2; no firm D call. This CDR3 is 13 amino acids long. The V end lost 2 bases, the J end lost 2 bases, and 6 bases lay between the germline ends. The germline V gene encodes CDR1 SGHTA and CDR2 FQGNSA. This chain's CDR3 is CASSLTVNYGYTF. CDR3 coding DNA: TGTGCCAGCAGCTTAACAGTAAACTATGGCTACACCTTC.

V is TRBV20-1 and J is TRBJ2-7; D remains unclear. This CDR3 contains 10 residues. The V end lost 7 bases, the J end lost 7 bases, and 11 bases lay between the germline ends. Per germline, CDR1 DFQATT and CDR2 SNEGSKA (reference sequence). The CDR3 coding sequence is TGCAGTGTCCCTACACAGGAGCAGTACTTC. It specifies CSVPTQEQYF.

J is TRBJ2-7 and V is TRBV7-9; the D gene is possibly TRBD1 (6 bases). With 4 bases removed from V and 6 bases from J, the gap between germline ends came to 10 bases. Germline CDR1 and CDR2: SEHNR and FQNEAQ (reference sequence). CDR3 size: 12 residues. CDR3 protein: CASSSQGGEQYF. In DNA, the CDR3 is TGTGCCAGCAGCTCACAGGGTGGCGAGCAGTACTTC.

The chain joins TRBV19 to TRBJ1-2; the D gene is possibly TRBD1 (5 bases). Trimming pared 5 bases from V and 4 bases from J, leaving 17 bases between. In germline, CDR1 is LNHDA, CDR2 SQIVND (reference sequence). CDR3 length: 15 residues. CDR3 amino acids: CASSARRGRGYGYTF. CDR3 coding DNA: TGTGCCAGTAGTGCCCGTCGGGGACGGGGCTATGGCTACACCTTC.

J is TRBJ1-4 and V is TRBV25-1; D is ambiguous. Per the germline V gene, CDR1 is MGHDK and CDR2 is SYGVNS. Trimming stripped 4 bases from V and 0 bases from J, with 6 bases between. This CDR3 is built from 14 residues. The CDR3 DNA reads TGTGCCAGCAGTGGACATACAACTAATGAAAAACTGTTTTTT. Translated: CASSGHTTNEKLFF.

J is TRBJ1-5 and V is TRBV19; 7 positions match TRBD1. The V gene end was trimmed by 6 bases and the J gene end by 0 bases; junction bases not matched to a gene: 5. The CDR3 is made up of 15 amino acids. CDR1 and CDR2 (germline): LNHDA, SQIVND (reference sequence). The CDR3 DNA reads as TGTGCCAGTAGCCCGGACAGGAATAGCAATCAGCCCCAGCATTTT. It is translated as CASSPDRNSNQPQHF.

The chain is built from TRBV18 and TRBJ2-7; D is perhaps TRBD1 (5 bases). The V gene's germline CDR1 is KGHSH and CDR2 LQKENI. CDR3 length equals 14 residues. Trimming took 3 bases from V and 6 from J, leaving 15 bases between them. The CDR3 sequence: CASSPARDWAEQYF. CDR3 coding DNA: TGTGCCAGCTCACCGGCCAGGGATTGGGCCGAGCAGTACTTC.

CDR3 DNA: TGTGCCACCAGTGATCCAGGGGACAATGAGCAGTTCTTC. It is translated as CATSDPGDNEQFF. The chain has TRBV24-1 and TRBJ2-1; possibly TRBD1 for D (6 bases). The germline V and J ends were trimmed by 3 bases and 5 bases, with 7 bases remaining between them. The CDR3 is 13 residues long. Germline assignment: CDR1 KGHDR and CDR2 SFDVKD.